This TCR beta chain emerged from a study of beta chain features in type 1 diabetes. General study points: Shortening that was moderate but significant affected the TCRB CDR3s of Type 1 diabetes patients in all four CD4+ subsets.

The V gene end was trimmed by 4 bases and the J gene end by 4 bases; junction bases not matched to a gene: 9. CDR3 size: 18 residues. Germline V lookup: CDR1 SGHNT, CDR2 YYREEE (reference sequence). One heparinised draw of blood, averaging roughly 120 mL, came from each donor. Comment on this clone: Its antigen remains unidentified.

Expressed TCRB transcripts were sequenced because the isolated RNA had all been reverse transcribed beforehand. TCRdb's table, derived via immunoSEQ multiplex PCR, lists solely in-frame clones and lacks some. The sample has 37,000 or so clones, around 45% seen once. The chain has TRBV5-4 and TRBJ2-2, with 14 bases lining up with TRBD2. Sequencing used central memory CD4+ T cells from blood. The TCR was taken from a woman aged 18-30 years in good health. CDR3 in DNA: TGTGCCAGCAGCCGGGGGACTAGCGGGAGTATGAGCACCGGGGAGCTGTTTTTT. Translation gives CASSRGTSGSMSTGELFF.